Below are 27 T cell receptor beta chains sequenced from a single sample in a study of T cells expressing NK-cell markers. Each CDR3 protein gets one entry in TCRdb, which reprocessed the 5' RACE reads and gives no DNA. The sample table sets out 300,000 to 500,000 distinct CDR3 sequences. The sequenced material came from blood T cells: a sorted CD56 or NKG2C T cell subset, CD4+ or CD8+ T cells, or bulk PBMC T cells (not recorded which). These receptors originate from a woman in her forties or fifties in good health.

The CDR3 region is CASSEIGQGARETQYF. V usage is TRBV25-1 and J usage is TRBJ2-5; TCRdb picks TRBD1, but there is no DNA to check that call. The CDR3 consists of 16 residues. The V gene's germline CDR1 is MGHDK and CDR2 SYGVNS.

This chain links TRBV10-3 with TRBJ2-3. The CDR3 sequence is 12 residues long. The germline gives CDR1 ENHRY, CDR2 SYGVKD. The CDR3 sequence is CAIRSDRDTQYF.

The chain combines TRBV18 with TRBJ1-5; lacking DNA, the TRBD1 call made by TCRdb goes unchecked. The CDR3 totals 17 residues. CDR1 is KGHSH, CDR2 LQKENI, per germline. CDR3 loop: CASSRGTGEYSNQPQHF.

The CDR3 protein is CASSLLVSGRAVGETQYF. This chain links TRBV12-3 or TRBV12-4 with TRBJ2-5; TCRdb's assignment of TRBD2 cannot be checked, as there is no DNA. CDR3 length equals 18 residues.

The chain uses TRBV24-1 and TRBJ2-7; absent DNA, TCRdb's TRBD1 call cannot be checked. The germline gives CDR1 KGHDR, CDR2 SFDVKD. The CDR3 is 15 amino acids. CDR3: CATSDPGQGWNEQYF.

The CDR3 loop reads CASSDGTSGKETQYF. The chain couples TRBV7-8 to TRBJ2-5; the TCRdb call, TRBD2, lacks DNA for checking. This CDR3 is built from 15 residues. Germline V gene data show CDR1 as SGHVS and CDR2 as FQNEAQ.

The J gene is TRBJ2-1, the V gene TRBV6-5; TCRdb designates TRBD1, a call that cannot be tested without DNA. The CDR3 totals 14 residues. Germline V gene data show CDR1 as MNHEY and CDR2 as SVGAGI. This CDR3 reads CASSPGRTYNEQFF.

V usage is TRBV10-3 and J usage is TRBJ2-1; the D call of TRBD2 rests on TCRdb alone, since no DNA is present to check it. The CDR3 totals 17 residues. Per germline, CDR1 ENHRY and CDR2 SYGVKD. The CDR3 sequence is CAISLKTGTSGNNEQFF.

The CDR3 sequence: CSAIPAAELIDTQYF. This sequence joins TRBV20-1 and TRBJ2-3; no DNA is available, so the TRBD2 call from TCRdb remains unchecked. CDR1 is DFQATT and CDR2 is SNEGSKA in the germline V gene (reference sequence). The length of the CDR3 is 15 residues.

The rearrangement links TRBV7-8 to TRBJ2-3; the D call of TRBD2 rests on TCRdb alone, since no DNA is present to check it. CDR3 length equals 18 residues. In germline, CDR1 is SGHVS, CDR2 FQNEAQ. This CDR3 is CASSTYHLREWDGDTQYF.

This chain links TRBV12-3 or TRBV12-4 with TRBJ2-6; the TRBD1 assignment by TCRdb is unverifiable without DNA. The CDR3 is 17 residues long. The CDR3 reads CASSLFGRGSGANVLTF.

The J gene is TRBJ2-5, the V gene TRBV14. CDR3 length: 15 amino acids. From germline, CDR1 is SGHDN and CDR2 FVKESK. The chain's CDR3 is CASSQDMRPQETQYF.

The chain recombines TRBV12-3 or TRBV12-4 with TRBJ2-2. This CDR3 has 13 residues. The chain's CDR3 is CAIDRISTGELFF.

The chain combines TRBV4-1 with TRBJ1-6; TCRdb designates TRBD1, a call that cannot be tested without DNA. There are 17 residues in the CDR3. CDR1 is MGHRA, CDR2 YSYEKL, per germline. The CDR3 reads CASSQFNVRGSNSPLHF.

This chain joins TRBV5-6 and TRBJ1-1. The CDR3 spans 16 residues. Germline lookup yields CDR1 SGHDT and CDR2 YYEEEE. CDR3 amino acids: CASSSPIVAGETEAFF.

V usage is TRBV11-3 and J usage is TRBJ2-1. Germline V gives CDR1 SGHNT, CDR2 YENEEA. The CDR3 consists of 15 residues. This CDR3 reads CASSSRTASYNEQFF. Based on the CDR3 plus reference TRBV11-3 and TRBJ2-1, the full variable domain is EAGVVQSPRYKIIEKKQPVAFWCNPISGHNTLYWYLQNLGQGPELLIRYENEEAVDDSQLPKDRFSAERLKGVDSTLKIQPAELGDSAVYLCASSSRTASYNEQFFGPGTRLTVL.

The chain uses TRBV24-1 and TRBJ2-1; lacking DNA, the TRBD2 call made by TCRdb goes unchecked. Germline V gene data show CDR1 as KGHDR and CDR2 as SFDVKD. CDR3 length: 15 residues. CDR3: CATSDAGTSHNEQFF.

The chain recombines TRBV7-9 with TRBJ2-7; no DNA is available, so the TRBD1 call from TCRdb remains unchecked. Per the germline V gene, CDR1 is SEHNR and CDR2 is FQNEAQ (reference sequence). The CDR3 consists of 15 residues. CDR3 sequence: CASSSTGDPLSEQYF.

V usage is TRBV20-1 and J usage is TRBJ2-3. The CDR3 is 13 residues long. Looked up from germline, CDR1 is DFQATT and CDR2 is SNEGSKA (reference sequence). This CDR3 reads CSARSASTDTQYF.

The rearrangement joins TRBV19 to TRBJ2-1; the TCRdb D gene call, TRBD2, has no DNA to confirm it. This CDR3 spans 16 amino acids. Germline CDR1 reads LNHDA; CDR2 reads SQIVND (reference sequence). Here the CDR3 reads CASSTRRLAGGNEQFF.

The J gene is TRBJ2-3, the V gene TRBV24-1; the TRBD1 assignment by TCRdb is unverifiable without DNA. The CDR3 is made up of 16 amino acids. CDR1 KGHDR and CDR2 SFDVKD come from the germline V gene. This CDR3 is CATSESGPPRTDTQYF.

This sequence joins TRBV27 and TRBJ1-4; with no DNA, the TCRdb D assignment of TRBD1 cannot be verified. CDR3 length equals 14 residues. The germline V gene encodes CDR1 MNHEY and CDR2 SMNVEV (reference sequence). The CDR3 loop reads CASRTGQKEEKLFF.

J is TRBJ2-1 and V is TRBV27; TCRdb outputs TRBD1, but without DNA this stays unchecked. Germline lookup yields CDR1 MNHEY and CDR2 SMNVEV (reference sequence). The CDR3 spans 14 residues. The CDR3 sequence: CASRGQGGPNEQFF.

V and J are TRBV20-1 and TRBJ2-1; TCRdb indicates TRBD2, and absent DNA this call remains unverified. Germline CDR1 DFQATT, CDR2 SNEGSKA (reference sequence). The CDR3 runs 16 residues. The chain's CDR3 is CSARAPSVLAVDEQFF.

This chain joins TRBV20-1 and TRBJ2-3; TCRdb calls TRBD1, which cannot be checked without DNA. Germline V gene lookup returns CDR1 DFQATT and CDR2 SNEGSKA (reference sequence). The CDR3 is 16 residues long. CDR3 in amino acids: CSAPTGLGGNTDTQYF.

V and J are TRBV15 and TRBJ2-5; there is no DNA to check the TCRdb D call of TRBD2. The CDR3 sequence is 17 residues long. Germline V gene data show CDR1 as LNHNV and CDR2 as YYDKDF (reference sequence). The CDR3 is CATSRDPPGLVMETQYF.

V usage is TRBV5-1 and J usage is TRBJ2-3; TCRdb calls TRBD2, which cannot be checked without DNA. CDR1 SGHRS and CDR2 YFSETQ come from the germline V gene. The CDR3 is 15 residues long. CDR3 loop: CASSLDSRFEDTQYF. The variable domain in full, completed from reference TRBV5-1 and TRBJ2-3, reads KAGVTQTPRYLIKTRGQQVTLSCSPISGHRSVSWYQQTPGQGLQFLFEYFSETQRNKGNFPGRFSGRQFSNSRSEMNVSTLELGDSALYLCASSLDSRFEDTQYFGPGTRLTVL.